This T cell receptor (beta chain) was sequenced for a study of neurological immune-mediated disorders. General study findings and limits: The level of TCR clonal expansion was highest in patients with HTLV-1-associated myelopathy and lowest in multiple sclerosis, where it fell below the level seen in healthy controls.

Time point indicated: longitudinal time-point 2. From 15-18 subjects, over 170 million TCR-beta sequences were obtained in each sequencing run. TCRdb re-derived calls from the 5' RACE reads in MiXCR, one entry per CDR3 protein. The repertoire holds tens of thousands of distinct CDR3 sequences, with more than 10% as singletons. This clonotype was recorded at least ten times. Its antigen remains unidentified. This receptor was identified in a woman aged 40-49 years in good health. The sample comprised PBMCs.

The CDR3 coding sequence is TGTGCCAGCAGTGGGGGATTTGTGGGCGCGGATATGCCCTACGAGCAGTACTTC. Translating it yields CASSGGFVGADMPYEQYF. V and J are TRBV6-6 and TRBJ2-7; D may match TRBD1 or TRBD2 (5 bases each). V was shortened by 5 bases and J by 2 bases, with 25 bases between the two germline ends. Germline loops: CDR1 MNHNY, CDR2 SVGAGI (reference sequence). This CDR3 contains 18 residues.